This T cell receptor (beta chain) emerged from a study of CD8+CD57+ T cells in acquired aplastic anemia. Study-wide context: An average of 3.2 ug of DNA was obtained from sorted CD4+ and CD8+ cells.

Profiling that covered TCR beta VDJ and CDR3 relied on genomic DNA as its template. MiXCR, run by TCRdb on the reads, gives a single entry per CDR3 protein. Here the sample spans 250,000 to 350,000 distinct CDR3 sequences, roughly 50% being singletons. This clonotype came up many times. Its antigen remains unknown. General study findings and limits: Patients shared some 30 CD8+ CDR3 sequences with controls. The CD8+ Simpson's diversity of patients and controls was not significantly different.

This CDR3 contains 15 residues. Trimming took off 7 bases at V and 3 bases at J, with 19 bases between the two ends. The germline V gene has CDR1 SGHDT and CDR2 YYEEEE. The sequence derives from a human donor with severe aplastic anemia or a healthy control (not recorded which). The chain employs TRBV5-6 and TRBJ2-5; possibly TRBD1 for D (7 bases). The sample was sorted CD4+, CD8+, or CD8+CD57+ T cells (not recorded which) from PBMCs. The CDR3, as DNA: TGTGCCAGCGAACTAGCTCCGGGGACAGAAGAGACCCAGTACTTC. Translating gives CASELAPGTEETQYF.